This T cell receptor beta chain was observed in a study of STAT3 mutations in large granular lymphocyte leukemia. Across the whole study: Among longitudinally sequenced T-LGLL patients, roughly half had canonical activating STAT3 mutations detected. Study findings and constraints: At least one immunodominant TCR beta clonotype appeared in every T-cell large granular lymphocyte leukemia patient. All newly emerging clones after therapy were STAT3 wild type. In several patients, dominant TCR clone burden exceeded STAT3 mutant burden, suggesting STAT3 mutation arose secondarily. A small but highly pathogenic clone may have been missed.

This clone has a handful of counts. Its antigen is undetermined. With 9 bases removed from V and 2 bases from J, the gap between germline ends came to 15 bases. CDR1 is SGHRS, CDR2 YFSETQ, per germline. The CDR3 is 14 residues long. Only in-frame clones appear in the TCRdb table, and some are missing; sequencing was by immunoSEQ multiplex PCR. The sample yields roughly 30,000 clones, 70% to 80% seen once. V and J are TRBV5-1 and TRBJ2-1; D possibly corresponds to TRBD2 (6 bases). The sample consisted of peripheral blood mononuclear cells. The sequence was collected from a woman in her 50s with T-cell large granular lymphocyte leukemia. Some clones in this sample may be carry-over from other donors' samples. CDR3 bases: TGCGCCACTACCTGGGGGGAAACCTACAATGAGCAGTTCTTC. As protein: CATTWGETYNEQFF.